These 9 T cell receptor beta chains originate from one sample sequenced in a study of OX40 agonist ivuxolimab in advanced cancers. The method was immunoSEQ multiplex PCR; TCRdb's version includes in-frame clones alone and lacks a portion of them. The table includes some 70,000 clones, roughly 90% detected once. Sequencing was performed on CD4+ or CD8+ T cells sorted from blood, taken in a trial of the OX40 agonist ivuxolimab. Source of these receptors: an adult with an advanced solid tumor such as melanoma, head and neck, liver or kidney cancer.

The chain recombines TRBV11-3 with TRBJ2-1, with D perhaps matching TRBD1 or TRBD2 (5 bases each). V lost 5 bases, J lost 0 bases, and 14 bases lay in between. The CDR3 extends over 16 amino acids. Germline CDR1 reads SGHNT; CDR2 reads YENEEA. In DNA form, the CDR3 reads TGTGCCAGCAGCACGGGACCTCCGAGCTCCTACAATGAGCAGTTCTTC. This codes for CASSTGPPSSYNEQFF.

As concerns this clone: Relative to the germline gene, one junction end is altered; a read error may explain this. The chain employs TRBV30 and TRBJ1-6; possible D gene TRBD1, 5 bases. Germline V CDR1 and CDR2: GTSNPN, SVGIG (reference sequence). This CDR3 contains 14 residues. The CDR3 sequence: CAWSVQARGSPPHF. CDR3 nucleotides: TGTGCCTGGAGTGTACAGGCACGGGGTTCACCCCCCCACTTT.

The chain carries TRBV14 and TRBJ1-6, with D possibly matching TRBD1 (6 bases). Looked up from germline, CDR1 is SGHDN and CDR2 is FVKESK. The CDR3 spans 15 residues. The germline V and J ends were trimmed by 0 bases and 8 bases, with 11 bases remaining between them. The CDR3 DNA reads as TGTGCCAGCAGCCAAGATTGGGGGCGCGATTCACCCCTCCACTTT. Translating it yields CASSQDWGRDSPLHF.

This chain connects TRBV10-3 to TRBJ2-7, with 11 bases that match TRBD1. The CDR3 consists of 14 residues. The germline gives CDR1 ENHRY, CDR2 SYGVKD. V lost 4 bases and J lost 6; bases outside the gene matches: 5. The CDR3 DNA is TGTGCCATCAGTGCGGGACAGGGGGTTGGCGAGCAGTACTTC. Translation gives CAISAGQGVGEQYF.

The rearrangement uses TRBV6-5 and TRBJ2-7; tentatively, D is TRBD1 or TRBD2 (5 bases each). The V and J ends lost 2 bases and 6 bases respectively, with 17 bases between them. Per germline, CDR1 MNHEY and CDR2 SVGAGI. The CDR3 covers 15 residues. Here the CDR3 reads CASSYISGTNPEQYF. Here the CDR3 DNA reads TGTGCCAGCAGTTACATCTCAGGGACGAATCCCGAGCAGTACTTC.

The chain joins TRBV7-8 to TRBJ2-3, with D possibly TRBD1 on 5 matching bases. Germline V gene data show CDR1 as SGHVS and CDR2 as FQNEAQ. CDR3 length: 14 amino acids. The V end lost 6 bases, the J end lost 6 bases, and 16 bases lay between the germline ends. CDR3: CASRFILQADTQYF. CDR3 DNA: TGTGCCAGCAGATTCATACTACAGGCGGATACGCAGTATTTT.

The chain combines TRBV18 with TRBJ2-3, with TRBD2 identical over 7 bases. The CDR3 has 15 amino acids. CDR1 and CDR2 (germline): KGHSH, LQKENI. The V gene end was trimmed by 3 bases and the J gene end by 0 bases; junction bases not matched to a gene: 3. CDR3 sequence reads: CASSPSGASTDTQYF. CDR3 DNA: TGTGCCAGCTCACCCAGCGGGGCTAGCACAGATACGCAGTATTTT.

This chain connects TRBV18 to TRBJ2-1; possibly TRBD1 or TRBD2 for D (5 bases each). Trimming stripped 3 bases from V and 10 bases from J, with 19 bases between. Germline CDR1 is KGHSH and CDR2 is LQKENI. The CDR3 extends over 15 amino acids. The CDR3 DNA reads TGTGCCAGCTCACCCCCCGGGACCCAATTTGGGGAGCAGTTCTTC. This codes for CASSPPGTQFGEQFF.

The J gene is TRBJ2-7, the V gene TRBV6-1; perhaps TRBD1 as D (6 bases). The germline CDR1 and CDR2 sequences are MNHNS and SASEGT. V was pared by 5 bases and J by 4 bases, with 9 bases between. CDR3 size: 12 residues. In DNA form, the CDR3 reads TGTGCCAGCAGTTTGGACAGATACGAGCAGTACTTC. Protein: CASSLDRYEQYF.